This T cell receptor (beta chain) was sequenced during a study of regulatory T cells in long-lasting Graves disease. Germline V gene data show CDR1 as SGHDN and CDR2 as FVKESK. With 3 bases removed from V and 0 bases from J, the gap between germline ends came to 18 bases. The CDR3 consists of 17 residues. Indicated time point: newly diagnosed GD, antithyroid drugs for less than 3 months. From RNA extracted from PBMCs, the TCR library was made. In its sample, this clonotype was seen a few times. Arm-PCR of CDR3 regions and iRepertoire HTBI primers were used to build TCR beta libraries. TCRdb reprocessed the multiplex PCR reads with MiXCR, giving one entry per CDR3 protein. The sample lists over 500,000 distinct CDR3 sequences, roughly a sixth seen once, with approximately 12% in the top ten. Separately, the same data were catalogued under a study of T cells in Graves' hyperthyroidism and ophthalmopathy.

The sample here was peripheral blood mononuclear cells (PBMCs), taken at new diagnosis, from a patient treated with antithyroid drugs. The sequence was obtained from a man aged 18 to 30 with Graves disease. The chain couples TRBV14 to TRBJ2-7; D is unresolved. The CDR3 protein is CASSQERGDVSSYEQYF. DNA of the CDR3: TGTGCCAGCAGCCAGGAAAGAGGAGACGTGAGCTCCTACGAGCAGTACTTC.